The T cell receptor beta chain described here comes from a study of shared clonotypes between healthy human individuals. The naive CD8 subset, CD45RO-negative cells positively selected for CCR7, excluded terminally differentiated effector memory CD45RA+ cells. Trimming cost V 0 bases and J 0 bases, with 12 bases left between them. Germline values: CDR1 SGHNT, CDR2 YYREEE (reference sequence). The CDR3 extends over 16 amino acids. Sequenced by immunoSEQ multiplex PCR; TCRdb stores in-frame clones only, minus some. This table has approximately 600,000 clones, 85% to 95% appearing once. Input material: naive CD8+ T cells sorted from blood. The rearrangement uses TRBV5-4 and TRBJ1-1, with D perhaps matching TRBD1 (5 bases). The clonotype originates from a woman under 40 in good health. The CDR3 reads CASSLVFGGLNTEAFF. The CDR3 DNA is TGTGCCAGCAGCTTGGTTTTTGGGGGGTTGAACACTGAAGCTTTCTTT.